This TCR beta chain was identified during a study of cytomegalovirus exposure and HLA in healthy donors. Points from the study as a whole: Usually a TCR sequence was rare, but some public TCRs were found in many donors. Available immune exposure information covered CMV serostatus only.

PCR amplification relied on 60 Vbeta primers (plus 13 Jbeta primers). The table came from immunoSEQ multiplex PCR; TCRdb's copy has only in-frame clones and leaves some out. The sample lists 65,000 to 95,000 clones; 79% were seen once. Turning to this clone: Its target is unknown.

V lost 6 bases to trimming and J lost 0 bases, with 6 bases between them. The germline gives CDR1 MNHNY, CDR2 SVGAGI (reference sequence). The CDR3 is 13 residues long. Sequencing input: PBMCs. The source of this sequence is a man aged 30 to 45 in good health and CMV-seronegative. The chain employs TRBV6-6 and TRBJ1-3; D gene uncertain. As DNA, the CDR3 is TGTGCCAGCAGCCAGATCTCTGGAAACACCATATATTTT. This encodes CASSQISGNTIYF.